This T cell receptor beta chain was retrieved from a study of blood T cell repertoires in COVID-19. About the study: COVID-19 samples, acute and convalescent, were from the United States, Italy and Spain. T cells, B-cell-depleted T cells, or PBMCs provided the cDNA or gDNA that served as material.

Germline CDR1 SGHNT, CDR2 YYREEE (reference sequence). With 4 bases clipped from V and 3 bases from J, the junction kept 13 bases outside the gene matches. The CDR3 has 17 residues. Per the study methods: Amplified reference gene primers provided the basis for estimating nucleated cell counts. Clones were sequenced by immunoSEQ multiplex PCR, and TCRdb holds only the in-frame ones, with some missing. For V, J and clone size, that table is used; D and trimming come from the DNA. The sample holds 250,000 or so clones; about 90% are singletons and the top ten take 2.1%. The rearrangement links TRBV5-4 to TRBJ1-2, with 9 bases matching TRBD1. This sequence was found in a woman in her sixties with COVID-19, enrolled during active disease. The sample comprised peripheral blood. This CDR3 is CASSPTEGTGYHYGYTF. In DNA, the CDR3 is TGTGCCAGCAGCCCTACAGAGGGGACAGGGTACCACTATGGCTACACCTTC.